What follows is one T cell receptor (beta chain) and its context. The sample belongs to a study of blood T cell repertoires in COVID-19. Overall study: COVID-19 samples from acute and convalescent phases originated in the United States, Italy and Spain. From T cells, B-cell-depleted T cells, or PBMCs came the material, which was cDNA or gDNA.

Per germline, CDR1 SGHKS and CDR2 YYEKEE (reference sequence). The CDR3 is 13 amino acids. Trimming took 0 bases from V and 6 from J, leaving 7 bases between them. Original processing methods: Using reference gene primer amplification, nucleated cell counts were estimated. The repertoire was sequenced with immunoSEQ multiplex PCR; TCRdb's copy has only in-frame clones and lacks some. D and trimming were read from the DNA, whereas the V and J calls and clone size are those reported in that table. This table has a few hundred thousand clones, around 90% appearing once. The sample taken for sequencing was peripheral blood. The origin of this receptor is a man aged 35-49 years with acute or convalescent COVID-19. The gene calls are TRBV5-5 and TRBJ2-1; D unresolved. The CDR3 loop reads CASSLDPINEQFF. CDR3 nucleotide sequence: TGTGCCAGCAGCTTGGATCCAATCAATGAGCAGTTCTTC.